What follows are 25 T cell receptor beta chains derived from one specimen sequenced in a study of graft-versus-host responses after intestinal transplantation. Sequencing used immunoSEQ multiplex PCR; TCRdb keeps in-frame clones, though not all of them. The repertoire holds 85,000 to 100,000 clones, 85% to 95% seen once, with over 0.06% in the top ten. What these receptors recognize is not known. The source was unstimulated CD8+ T cells sorted from spleen or lymph node cells, collected before transplant. These receptors were obtained from a human donor who was the organ donor for an intestinal transplant.

The chain uses TRBV28 and TRBJ2-7; D is uncertain. V was clipped by 6 bases and J by 0 bases, with 6 bases between them. The germline gives CDR1 MDHEN, CDR2 SYDVKM. CDR3 length equals 12 residues. CDR3 region: CASSRDSYEQYF. The CDR3 bases are TGTGCCAGCAGCCGAGACTCCTACGAGCAGTACTTC.

The chain employs TRBV5-1 and TRBJ2-3; 7 bases are a match to TRBD2. V trimming: 3 bases; J trimming: 2 bases; junction bases outside the gene matches: 18. This CDR3 has 19 amino acids. The germline gives CDR1 SGHRS, CDR2 YFSETQ. As DNA, the CDR3 is TGCGCCAGCAGCTCCGACTGGGCGACCTGGGAGGGGTACACAGATACGCAGTATTTT. Its protein is CASSSDWATWEGYTDTQYF.

The CDR3 bases are TGTGCCAGCAGCTTCGGGACAGACTACAATGAGCAGTTCTTC. Its translation: CASSFGTDYNEQFF. The chain recombines TRBV7-3 with TRBJ2-1; 7 bases line up with TRBD1. V shed 3 bases and J 3 bases; nucleotides not matched to a gene: 2. CDR1 is SGHTA and CDR2 is FQGTGA in the germline V gene. The CDR3 runs to 14 residues. Full variable domain (outside the CDR3, taken from reference TRBV7-3 and TRBJ2-1): GAGVSQTPSNKVTEKGKYVELRCDPISGHTALYWYRQSLGQGPEFLIYFQGTGAADDSGLPNDRFFAVRPEGSVSTLKIQRTERGDSAVYLCASSFGTDYNEQFFGPGTRLTVL.

This clone was seen only a few times. This rearrangement joins TRBV5-8 to TRBJ1-2; 7 nucleotides align to TRBD1. From germline, CDR1 is SGHTS and CDR2 YDEGEE. The CDR3 totals 15 residues. The V segment lost 4 bases and the J segment 4 bases; nucleotides outside the gene matches: 10. The CDR3 DNA reads TGTGCCAGCAGCATCGCCGGGACAGACGTCTATGGCTACACCTTC. This encodes CASSIAGTDVYGYTF.

V is TRBV27 and J is TRBJ1-5; D call uncertain. CDR1 MNHEY and CDR2 SMNVEV come from the germline V gene (reference sequence). This CDR3 spans 14 amino acids. Trimming left V 5 bases short and J 3 bases short, with 11 bases between. DNA for the CDR3: TGTGCCAGCAGTCTTTCCCCACACAATCAGCCCCAGCATTTT. This codes for CASSLSPHNQPQHF.

CDR3 amino acids: CASSSTGTFYNEQFF. The CDR3 DNA is TGTGCCAGCAGTTCCACCGGGACTTTTTACAATGAGCAGTTCTTC. This chain links TRBV6-6 with TRBJ2-1; D possibly corresponds to TRBD2 (6 bases). Trimming stripped 4 bases from V and 4 bases from J, with 14 bases between. Germline CDR1 and CDR2: MNHNY and SVGAGI (reference sequence). The CDR3 extends over 15 amino acids.

DNA for the CDR3: TGCGCCAGCAGCTTGGACTCGGTCGGGGTGAACACTGAAGCTTTCTTT. Protein sequence: CASSLDSVGVNTEAFF. The chain recombines TRBV5-1 with TRBJ1-1; D unresolved. Germline V gene data show CDR1 as SGHRS and CDR2 as YFSETQ. The CDR3 sequence is 16 residues long. Trimming pared 0 bases from V and 0 bases from J, leaving 12 bases between.

The CDR3 DNA reads TGTGCCAGCAGCTTAGGCCCTACTAGCATAACCTACGAGCAGTACTTC. Amino acids: CASSLGPTSITYEQYF. V usage is TRBV13 and J usage is TRBJ2-7, with a possible D match to TRBD2 (6 bases). CDR1 and CDR2 (germline): PRHDT, FYEKMQ (reference sequence). The ends were cut back, 0 bases at V and 2 bases at J, with 14 bases in the middle. The CDR3 covers 16 residues.

V and J are TRBV5-1 and TRBJ2-2; unclear D gene. Germline assignment: CDR1 SGHRS and CDR2 YFSETQ. V gave up 2 bases and J gave up 0 bases, with 8 bases separating them. The CDR3 length is 15 residues. CDR3 nucleotides: TGCGCCAGCAGCTTTTTCTTTTCGAACACCGGGGAGCTGTTTTTT. It codes for CASSFFFSNTGELFF.

The J gene is TRBJ1-1, the V gene TRBV28; D not certain. This CDR3 contains 17 residues. Germline CDR1 and CDR2: MDHEN and SYDVKM. Trimming shortened V by 0 bases and J by 6 bases, and 20 bases separated the two germline ends. The DNA for the CDR3 is TGTGCCAGCAGTTTATGGTTGTACGGTTTCGAGATGGCTGAAGCTTTCTTT. Protein product: CASSLWLYGFEMAEAFF.

The V gene is TRBV13, the J gene TRBJ2-2; 12 bases are a match to TRBD2. This CDR3 is built from 16 residues. Germline V lookup: CDR1 PRHDT, CDR2 FYEKMQ (reference sequence). J lost 8 bases, V lost 5 bases, and 9 bases had no gene match. The CDR3: CASSLTSGRHRGELFF. For the CDR3, the DNA is TGTGCCAGCAGCCTAACTAGCGGGAGGCATAGAGGGGAGCTGTTTTTT.

The V call is TRBV7-6, the J call TRBJ2-5; no firm D call. In germline, CDR1 is SGHVS, CDR2 FNYEAQ. The V end lost 2 bases, the J end lost 2 bases, and 9 bases lay between the germline ends. The length of the CDR3 is 14 residues. The CDR3 spells CASSLLSRQETQYF. CDR3 sequence (DNA): TGTGCCAGCAGCTTACTTTCGCGGCAAGAGACCCAGTACTTC.

The chain is built from TRBV27 and TRBJ2-1; 14 bases match TRBD2. The V segment lost 2 bases and the J segment 10 bases; nucleotides outside the gene matches: 16. The CDR3 covers 19 residues. Germline CDR1 and CDR2: MNHEY and SMNVEV (reference sequence). CDR3 protein: CASSLGSGTSGSFAGEQFF. CDR3 DNA sequence: TGTGCCAGCAGTTTAGGGAGTGGGACTAGCGGGAGTTTTGCTGGCGAGCAGTTCTTC.

The chain combines TRBV28 with TRBJ2-7; 12 nucleotides line up with TRBD2. The V segment lost 6 bases and the J segment 4 bases; nucleotides outside the gene matches: 7. CDR3 length equals 15 residues. CDR1 and CDR2 (germline): MDHEN, SYDVKM. The CDR3 spells CASRCLAGGPYEQYF. The CDR3, as DNA: TGTGCCAGCAGATGTCTAGCGGGAGGGCCATACGAGCAGTACTTC.

This clone was found once. The rearrangement joins TRBV7-8 to TRBJ2-3, with D possibly TRBD2 on 6 matching bases. CDR3 length: 14 amino acids. V lost 3 bases and J 0 bases, leaving 7 bases between the germline ends. Germline CDR1 reads SGHVS; CDR2 reads FQNEAQ. CDR3 in DNA: TGTGCCAGCAGCTTCGCGGGGAGCACAGATACGCAGTATTTT. Its protein is CASSFAGSTDTQYF.

J is TRBJ2-7 and V is TRBV28; 7 bases are shared with TRBD2. CDR1 is MDHEN and CDR2 is SYDVKM in the germline V gene. V dropped 6 bases and J dropped 6; count of bases not matched to a gene: 11. This CDR3 is built from 14 residues. The CDR3 sequence: CASRAHPGGIEQYF. CDR3 DNA sequence: TGTGCCAGCAGAGCTCATCCGGGAGGTATCGAGCAGTACTTC.

The chain carries TRBV5-5 and TRBJ1-5; D gene ambiguous. Germline-derived CDR1 and CDR2 are SGHKS and YYEKEE (reference sequence). Trimming stripped 0 bases from V and 0 bases from J, with 7 bases between. The CDR3 length is 15 residues. The CDR3 loop is CASSLVPRSNQPQHF. CDR3 bases: TGTGCCAGCAGCTTGGTTCCCCGTAGCAATCAGCCCCAGCATTTT. Looking up the rest from reference TRBV5-5 and TRBJ1-5 gives the full variable domain: DAGVTQSPTHLIKTRGQQVTLRCSPISGHKSVSWYQQVLGQGPQFIFQYYEKEERGRGNFPDRFSARQFPNYSSELNVNALLLGDSALYLCASSLVPRSNQPQHFGDGTRLSIL.

The chain employs TRBV28 and TRBJ2-7; D is possibly TRBD1 (5 bases). The CDR3 runs to 13 residues. V was shortened by 3 bases and J by 9 bases, with 15 bases between the two germline ends. Germline assignment: CDR1 MDHEN and CDR2 SYDVKM. CDR3: CASSFATGSRQYF. The CDR3 DNA reads as TGTGCCAGCAGTTTTGCCACAGGCAGTCGGCAGTACTTC. The variable domain in full, with the rest retrieved from reference TRBV28 and TRBJ2-7, is DVKVTQSSRYLVKRTGEKVFLECVQDMDHENMFWYRQDPGLGLRLIYFSYDVKMKEKGDIPEGYSVSREKKERFSLILESASTNQTSMYLCASSFATGSRQYFGPGTRLTVT.

The chain is built from TRBV4-1 and TRBJ2-2; 7 bases map to TRBD2. Germline lookup yields CDR1 MGHRA and CDR2 YSYEKL. The CDR3 runs 16 residues. V was clipped by 4 bases and J by 6 bases; unmatched bases: 11. The CDR3 region is CASSPTLGEGPGELFF. Here the CDR3 DNA reads TGCGCCAGCAGCCCCACCCTGGGGGAGGGCCCCGGGGAGCTGTTTTTT.

V is TRBV10-3 and J is TRBJ1-2, with D possibly being TRBD1 (5 bases). The length of the CDR3 is 14 residues. The V and J ends lost 8 bases and 4 bases respectively, with 17 bases between them. Germline lookup yields CDR1 ENHRY and CDR2 SYGVKD. CDR3 nucleotide sequence: TGTGCCATCTTCAGGGAGGACCTATTCTATGGCTACACCTTC. Its protein product is CAIFREDLFYGYTF.

J is TRBJ1-2 and V is TRBV30; possibly TRBD1 for D (5 bases). This CDR3 comprises 15 residues. Germline V gene data show CDR1 as GTSNPN and CDR2 as SVGIG (reference sequence). The V gene lost 0 bases and the J gene lost 4 bases, with 15 bases spanning the gap. CDR3 amino acids: CAWSVPRRAIYGYTF. The CDR3 bases are TGTGCCTGGAGTGTACCACGCAGGGCAATCTATGGCTACACCTTC.

The rearrangement uses TRBV7-3 and TRBJ2-1; D gene uncertain. V lost 2 bases and J 5 bases, leaving 13 bases between the germline ends. Germline loops: CDR1 SGHTA, CDR2 FQGTGA. The CDR3 loop spans 15 amino acids. CDR3 residues: CASSLGSTAHNEQFF. For the CDR3, the DNA is TGTGCCAGCAGCTTAGGTAGCACCGCCCACAATGAGCAGTTCTTC.

The V gene is TRBV28, the J gene TRBJ1-3; D unclear. Trimming removed 3 bases from V and 2 bases from J, with 11 bases in between. Germline lookup yields CDR1 MDHEN and CDR2 SYDVKM. The CDR3 spans 15 residues. CDR3 protein: CASSFEGQTGNTIYF. The DNA of the CDR3 is TGTGCCAGCAGTTTTGAGGGCCAGACTGGAAACACCATATATTTT.

The chain joins TRBV25-1 to TRBJ1-1; D may be TRBD1 (6 bases). Per the germline V gene, CDR1 is MGHDK and CDR2 is SYGVNS. V was trimmed by 4 bases and J by 8 bases, leaving 20 bases between them. The CDR3 runs to 15 residues. CDR3 loop: CASSVRWGPDAEAFF. CDR3 in DNA: TGTGCCAGCAGTGTGCGGTGGGGGCCCGATGCCGAAGCTTTCTTT. The full variable domain, completed using reference TRBV25-1 and TRBJ1-1, is EADIYQTPRYLVIGTGKKITLECSQTMGHDKMYWYQQDPGMELHLIHYSYGVNSTEKGDLSSESTVSRIRTEHFPLTLESARPSHTSQYLCASSVRWGPDAEAFFGQGTRLTVV.

Concerning this clone: A junction end diverges from the germline sequence, so it may reflect a read error. The rearrangement joins TRBV10-2 to TRBJ2-7; possibly TRBD2 for D (7 bases). CDR3 length equals 13 residues. In germline, CDR1 is WSHSY, CDR2 SAAADI. CDR3 DNA sequence: TGCGCCAGCAATGAGGGGGGGATCCACGAGCAGTACTTC. Translating it yields CASNEGGIHEQYF.